This T cell receptor (beta chain) was documented in a study of early T cells in non-severe SARS-CoV-2 infection (dated by TCRdb to about 2021). General notes on the study: TCR sequencing used bulk RNA from unsorted whole blood, so alpha and beta chains could not be paired.

The library was generated by 5' RACE. TCRdb records NextSeq 500 as the sequencer. The TCR library protocol attached unique molecular identifiers to individual cDNA molecules to correct for sequencing error and PCR bias. TCR alpha and beta chains were both sequenced, and the abundances of alpha and beta sequences in each sample were closely correlated with each other. As for the original processing: Decombinator V4 was used to annotate TCR sequences for V gene, J gene and CDR3. TCRs were defined as expanded if a significant change between any two time points was detected under a Poisson model with p below 0.0001. TCR abundances were normalised to the total number of TCRs sequenced per sample and expressed as counts per million. MAIT TCRs were defined by TRAV1-2 paired with TRAJ12, TRAJ20 or TRAJ33, and iNKT TCRs by TRAV10 paired with TRAJ18. VDJdb, accessed 1 November 2021, was searched for CMV, EBV and SARS-CoV-2 annotated TCRs, excluding TCRs annotated for multiple antigens. TCRdb reran the public reads through fastp at Q25 and MiXCR, keeping productive beta chains. Rows with a matching CDR3 protein are joined into one entry that keeps the most common DNA and genes. These V and J calls are TCRdb output, not the study's own analysis. The sample table holds some 48,000 distinct CDR3 sequences, of which around a tenth were seen once. The top ten hold roughly 8.3% of the sample.

The CDR3 contains 16 residues, cysteine and phenylalanine counted. The read is trimmed to its CDR3 DNA, 48 bases read in frame from base 1. As encoded in the germline V gene (reference sequence), CDR1 is SGHNT while CDR2 is YYREEE. V has 4 bases trimmed and J has 0 bases trimmed; junction bases matching no gene number 4. A case-control design nested within a healthcare worker cohort in London, UK, was used, with weekly nasopharyngeal swab PCR tests and blood sampling performed. Between 23 and 31 March 2020, the week of the UK lockdown, healthcare workers were enrolled and then followed up weekly for as long as 16 weeks. Details on this clonotype: The antigen it recognizes is unknown. The record has no base qualities; no much larger clone is one base away.

Here is what the overall study found, with its caveats: VDJdb matching was skewed toward anti-spike CD8 responses and likely underestimated virus-specific expansions by missing private and CD4 specificities.

The chain is encoded by TRBV5-4 joined to TRBJ2-3, with 11 bases matching TRBD2. Sample: whole blood. The sequence was collected from an adult who was a healthcare worker with PCR-confirmed SARS-CoV-2 infection or an uninfected control (not recorded which). The nucleotide sequence is TGTGCCAGCAGCCCGACTAGCGGGGTTAGCACAGATACGCAGTATTTT. The translation is CASSPTSGVSTDTQYF.